This is a list of T cell receptor beta chains from one sample in a study of T-cell memory formation after mild COVID-19. TCRdb reprocessed the 5' RACE reads with MiXCR, giving one entry per CDR3 protein. The repertoire has approximately 450,000 distinct CDR3 sequences, roughly 18% of them found once; the top ten carry around 12%. The specimen was PBMCs or a T cell subset sorted from them (not recorded which). Receptor source: an adult woman who had mild COVID-19 (a few samples of this study predate the infection). Cell type and time point are not known. Each CDR3 is given without its conserved first and last residue. The size entry is marked missing in some rows and otherwise reads once, few, many or a size class.

SASSGSPQETQY | TRBV20-1 | - | TRBJ2-5
ASSRNRQGRNYGYT | TRBV7-2 | - | TRBJ1-2
ASSQDGTSGADTQY | TRBV4-2 | - | TRBJ2-3
ASSYGGTAGNTIY | TRBV6-5 | few | TRBJ1-3
ASMLRTGEKLF | TRBV7-8 | - | TRBJ1-4
ASSPPRRAGGPKDTQY | TRBV7-9 | few | TRBJ2-3
ASSLGRQGLGSPLH | TRBV7-2 | few | TRBJ1-6
SAWDSNYGYT | TRBV20-1 | - | TRBJ1-2
ASRPSRGSYNEQF | TRBV5-5 | many | TRBJ2-1
ASSLGQGGGTEAF | TRBV5-1 | - | TRBJ1-1
ASKTARNTEAF | TRBV2 | many | TRBJ1-1
ASSPQWLNTEAF | TRBV6-2/TRBV6-3 | few | TRBJ1-1
ASSPGTSGSWETQY | TRBV27 | - | TRBJ2-5
ASTDRGNTIY | TRBV12-5 | few | TRBJ1-3
ASSFWDRVY | TRBV12-3/TRBV12-4 | few | TRBJ1-3
SVDTGAGELF | TRBV29-1 | few | TRBJ2-2
ASSRLGSSYNEQF | TRBV4-1 | few | TRBJ2-1
SANRDKGKTQY | TRBV29-1 | few | TRBJ2-5
ASSTDRGIGEKLF | TRBV5-1 | few | TRBJ1-4
ASRAGTGYNEQF | TRBV5-1 | few | TRBJ2-1
ASSERGRGGETQY | TRBV25-1 | - | TRBJ2-5
ASSLRTGQGTLGYNEQF | TRBV7-3 | - | TRBJ2-1
ASSRGARYEQY | TRBV5-6 | many | TRBJ2-7
ASSNPRQPGELF | TRBV6-5 | - | TRBJ2-2
ASSLGIPRGTEAF | TRBV12-3/TRBV12-4 | many | TRBJ1-1
AWSVLRLPTGELF | TRBV30 | few | TRBJ2-2
ASSAGPYNSPLH | TRBV6-1 | many | TRBJ1-6
AWGSPTRLGYGYT | TRBV30 | - | TRBJ1-2
ASSWGRGRGNQPQH | TRBV12-3/TRBV12-4 | once | TRBJ1-5